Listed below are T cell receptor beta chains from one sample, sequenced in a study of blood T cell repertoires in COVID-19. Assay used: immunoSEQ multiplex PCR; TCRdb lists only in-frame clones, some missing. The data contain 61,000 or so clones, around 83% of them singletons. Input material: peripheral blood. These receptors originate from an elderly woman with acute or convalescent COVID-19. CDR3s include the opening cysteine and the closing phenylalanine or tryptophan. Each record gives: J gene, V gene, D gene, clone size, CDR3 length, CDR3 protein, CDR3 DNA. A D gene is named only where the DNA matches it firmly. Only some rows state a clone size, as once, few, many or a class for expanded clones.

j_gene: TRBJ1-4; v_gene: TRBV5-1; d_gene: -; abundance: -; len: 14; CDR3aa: CASSLAWRNEKLFF; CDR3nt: TGCGCCAGCAGCTTGGCCTGGAGGAATGAAAAACTGTTTTTT
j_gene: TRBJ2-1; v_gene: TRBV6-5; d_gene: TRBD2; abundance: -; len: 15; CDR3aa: CASSLASGIGNEQFF; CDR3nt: TGTGCCAGCAGTTTGGCTAGCGGGATTGGCAATGAGCAGTTCTTC
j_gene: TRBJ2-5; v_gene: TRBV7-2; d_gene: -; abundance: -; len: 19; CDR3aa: CASSLRPRLGSPSQETQYF; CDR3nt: TGTGCCAGCAGCTTAAGACCCCGATTGGGGAGCCCCTCCCAAGAGACCCAGTACTTC
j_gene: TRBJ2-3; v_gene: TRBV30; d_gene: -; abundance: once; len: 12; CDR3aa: CAWSVGQSTQYF; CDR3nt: TGTGCCTGGAGTGTTGGGCAGTCTACGCAGTATTTT
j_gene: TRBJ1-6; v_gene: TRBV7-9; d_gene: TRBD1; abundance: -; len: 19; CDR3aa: CAKTTGTVKPSSYNSPLHF; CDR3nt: TGTGCCAAAACGACCGGGACAGTGAAACCGAGCTCCTATAATTCACCCCTCCACTTT
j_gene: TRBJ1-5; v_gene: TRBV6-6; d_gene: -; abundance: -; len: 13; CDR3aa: CASRRDHNQPQHF; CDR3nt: TGTGCCAGCAGGAGGGATCACAATCAGCCCCAGCATTTT
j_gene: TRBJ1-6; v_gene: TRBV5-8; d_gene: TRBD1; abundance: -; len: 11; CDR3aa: CASSFLIGTGF; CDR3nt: TGTGCCAGCAGCTTCCTCATAGGGACAGGCTTT
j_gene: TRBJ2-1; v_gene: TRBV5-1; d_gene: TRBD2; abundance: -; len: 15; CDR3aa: CASSPAGARYNEQFF; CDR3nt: TGCGCCAGCAGCCCAGCGGGGGCCCGCTACAATGAGCAGTTCTTC
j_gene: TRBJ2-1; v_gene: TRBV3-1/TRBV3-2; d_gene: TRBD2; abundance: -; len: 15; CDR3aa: CASSQPGTKANEQFF; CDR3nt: TGTGCCAGCAGCCAACCTGGGACTAAGGCCAATGAGCAGTTCTTC
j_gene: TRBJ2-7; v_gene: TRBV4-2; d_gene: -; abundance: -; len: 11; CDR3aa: CASSQTKEQYF; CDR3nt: TGTGCCAGCAGCCAGACAAAGGAGCAGTACTTC
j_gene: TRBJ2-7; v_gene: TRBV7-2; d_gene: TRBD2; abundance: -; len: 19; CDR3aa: CASSLGGLAGGPFMYEQYF; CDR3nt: TGTGCCAGCAGCTTAGGAGGGCTAGCGGGAGGGCCCTTCATGTACGAGCAGTACTTC
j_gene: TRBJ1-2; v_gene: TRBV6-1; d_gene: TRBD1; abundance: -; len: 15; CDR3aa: CASSEEIRGLAGYTF; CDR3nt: TGTGCCAGCAGTGAAGAAATCAGGGGGCTTGCTGGCTACACCTTC
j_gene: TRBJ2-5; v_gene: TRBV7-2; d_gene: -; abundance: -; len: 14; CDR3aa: CASSQSPTRETQYF; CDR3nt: TGTGCCAGCAGCCAGTCCCCGACCAGGGAGACCCAGTACTTC
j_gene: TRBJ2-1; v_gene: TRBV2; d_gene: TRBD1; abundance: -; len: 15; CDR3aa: CASSVEQGVYHEQFF; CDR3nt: TGTGCCAGCAGTGTAGAACAGGGGGTTTACCATGAGCAGTTCTTC
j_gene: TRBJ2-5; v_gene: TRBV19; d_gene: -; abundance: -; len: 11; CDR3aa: CATGSLETQYF; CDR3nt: TGTGCCACCGGGAGTCTGGAGACCCAGTACTTC
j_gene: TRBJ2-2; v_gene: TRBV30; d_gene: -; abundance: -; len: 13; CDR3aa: CAWSGPAGGELFF; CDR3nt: TGTGCCTGGAGTGGTCCGGCGGGCGGGGAGCTGTTTTTT
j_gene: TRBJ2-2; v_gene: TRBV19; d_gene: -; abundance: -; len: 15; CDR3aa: CASSHGGSGTGELFF; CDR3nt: TGTGCCAGTAGTCACGGGGGAAGCGGGACCGGGGAGCTGTTTTTT